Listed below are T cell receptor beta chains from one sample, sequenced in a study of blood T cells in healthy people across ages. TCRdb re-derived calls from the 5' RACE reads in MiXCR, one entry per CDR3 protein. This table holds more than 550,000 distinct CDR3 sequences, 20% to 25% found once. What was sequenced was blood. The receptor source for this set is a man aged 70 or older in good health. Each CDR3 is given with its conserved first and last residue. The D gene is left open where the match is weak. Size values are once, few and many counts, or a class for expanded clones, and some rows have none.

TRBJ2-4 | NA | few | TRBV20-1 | CSAGGNGAGKNIQYF | TGCAGTGCCGGAGGCAACGGCGCGGGGAAAAACATTCAGTACTTC
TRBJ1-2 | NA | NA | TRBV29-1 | CSVMVGDYGYTF | TGCAGCGTGATGGTAGGGGACTATGGCTACACCTTC
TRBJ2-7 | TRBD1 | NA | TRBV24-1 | CATRSDRVRESEQYF | TGTGCCACCAGGAGTGACAGGGTGAGAGAAAGCGAGCAGTACTTC
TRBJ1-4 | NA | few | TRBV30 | CAWAGNEKLFF | TGTGCCTGGGCGGGTAATGAAAAACTGTTTTTT
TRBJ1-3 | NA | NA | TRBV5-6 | CASSFIGPGNTIYF | TGTGCCAGCAGCTTCATCGGCCCTGGAAACACCATATATTTT
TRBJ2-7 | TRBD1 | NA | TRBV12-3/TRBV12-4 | CASSLSGQGRYEQYF | TGTGCCAGCAGTTTATCAGGACAGGGTCGGTACGAGCAGTACTTC
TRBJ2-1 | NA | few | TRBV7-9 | CASSLTGTPNNEQFF | TGTGCCAGCAGCTTAACCGGGACACCCAACAATGAGCAGTTCTTC
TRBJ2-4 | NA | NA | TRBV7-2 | CASSPSGLLAKNIQYF | TGTGCCAGCAGCCCAAGCGGTTTACTAGCCAAAAACATTCAGTACTTC
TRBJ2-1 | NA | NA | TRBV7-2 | CASSLEGLPYNEQFF | TGTGCCAGCAGCTTAGAGGGACTGCCTTACAATGAGCAGTTCTTC
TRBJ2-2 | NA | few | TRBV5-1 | CASSFPDRWVVDTGELFF | TGCGCCAGCAGCTTTCCCGACAGATGGGTGGTGGACACCGGGGAGCTGTTTTTT
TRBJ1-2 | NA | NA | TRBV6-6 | CASSYSPGPLGYTF | TGTGCCAGCAGTTACTCGCCAGGACCATTGGGCTACACCTTC
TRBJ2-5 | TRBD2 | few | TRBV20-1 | CSARTSGIGTQYF | TGCAGTGCTAGAACTAGCGGGATCGGGACCCAGTACTTC
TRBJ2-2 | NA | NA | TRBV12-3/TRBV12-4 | CATHSSPDTGELFF | TGTGCCACCCACTCTTCTCCCGACACCGGGGAGCTGTTTTTT
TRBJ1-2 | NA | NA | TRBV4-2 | CASSQDQIAAAGGNYGYTF | TGTGCCAGCAGCCAAGATCAGATTGCGGCAGCTGGGGGTAACTATGGCTACACCTTC
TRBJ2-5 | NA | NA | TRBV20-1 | CSARQQQETQYF | TGCAGTGCTAGACAACAGCAAGAGACCCAGTACTTC
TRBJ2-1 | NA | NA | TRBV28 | CASSSMGAGGLNEQFF | TGTGCCAGCAGTTCAATGGGGGCAGGGGGGCTCAATGAGCAGTTCTTC
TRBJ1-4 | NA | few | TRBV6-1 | CASRMDPGTSNEKLFF | TGTGCCAGCAGGATGGACCCCGGGACTTCCAATGAAAAACTGTTTTTT
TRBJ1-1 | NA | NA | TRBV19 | CASSIGFGRVTRAFF | TGTGCCAGTAGTATAGGGTTCGGGCGAGTGACGAGAGCTTTCTTT
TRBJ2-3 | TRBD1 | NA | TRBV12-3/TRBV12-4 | CASIPTGQRTDTQYF | TGTGCCAGCATCCCAACGGGACAGCGCACAGATACGCAGTATTTT
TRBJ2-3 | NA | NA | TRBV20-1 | CSASLDTQYF | TGCAGTGCAAGTTTAGATACGCAGTATTTT
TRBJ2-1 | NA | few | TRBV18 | CASSPPGVVNEQFF | TGTGCCAGCTCACCACCAGGGGTTGTCAATGAGCAGTTCTTC
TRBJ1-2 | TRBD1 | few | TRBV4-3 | CASSQDRQGGYGYTF | TGCGCCAGCAGCCAAGATCGGCAGGGGGGGTATGGCTACACCTTC
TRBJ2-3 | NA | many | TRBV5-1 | CASSLEGDTQYF | TGCGCCAGCAGCTTGGAGGGAGATACGCAGTATTTT
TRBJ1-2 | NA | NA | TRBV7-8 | CASSLAVQSGYTF | TGTGCCAGCAGCTTAGCGGTACAGAGCGGCTACACCTTC
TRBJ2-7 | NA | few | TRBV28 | CASSLRLSFSYEQYF | TGTGCCAGCAGTTTGAGGCTTTCCTTCTCCTACGAGCAGTACTTC
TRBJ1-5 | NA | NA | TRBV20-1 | CSAREPGARSQPQHF | TGCAGTGCTAGAGAGCCCGGGGCCCGCAGTCAGCCCCAGCATTTT